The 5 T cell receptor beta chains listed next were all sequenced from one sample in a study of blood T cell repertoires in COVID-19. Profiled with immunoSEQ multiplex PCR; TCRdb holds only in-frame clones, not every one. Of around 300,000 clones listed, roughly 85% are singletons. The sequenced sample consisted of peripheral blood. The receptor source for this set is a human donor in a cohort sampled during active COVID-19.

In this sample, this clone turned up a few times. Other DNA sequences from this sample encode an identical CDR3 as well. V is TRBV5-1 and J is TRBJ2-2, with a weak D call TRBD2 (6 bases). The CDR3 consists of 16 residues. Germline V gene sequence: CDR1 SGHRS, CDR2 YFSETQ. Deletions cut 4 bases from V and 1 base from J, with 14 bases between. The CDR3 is CASSPDRGLNTGELFF. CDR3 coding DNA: TGCGCCAGCAGCCCGGACCGGGGACTGAACACCGGGGAGCTGTTTTTT.

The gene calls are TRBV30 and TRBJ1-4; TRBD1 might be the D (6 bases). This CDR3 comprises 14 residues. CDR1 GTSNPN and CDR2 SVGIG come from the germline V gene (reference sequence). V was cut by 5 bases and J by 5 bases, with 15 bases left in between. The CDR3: CAWGRGLVNEKLFF. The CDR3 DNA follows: TGTGCCTGGGGTAGGGGGTTAGTGAATGAAAAACTGTTTTTT.

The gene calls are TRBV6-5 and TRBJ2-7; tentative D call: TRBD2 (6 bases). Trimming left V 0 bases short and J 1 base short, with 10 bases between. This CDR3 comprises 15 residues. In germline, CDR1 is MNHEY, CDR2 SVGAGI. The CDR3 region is CASSYSGGDSYEQYF. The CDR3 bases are TGTGCCAGCAGTTACTCGGGCGGGGATTCCTACGAGCAGTACTTC.

The CDR3 sequence is CASSGASDEQYF. The DNA for the CDR3 is TGTGCCTCATCAGGGGCCTCGGATGAGCAGTACTTC. The J gene is TRBJ2-7, the V gene TRBV10-3; tentative D call: TRBD1 (6 bases). This CDR3 is 12 amino acids long. Germline V gives CDR1 ENHRY, CDR2 SYGVKD. The germline V and J ends were trimmed by 11 bases and 7 bases, with 18 bases remaining between them.

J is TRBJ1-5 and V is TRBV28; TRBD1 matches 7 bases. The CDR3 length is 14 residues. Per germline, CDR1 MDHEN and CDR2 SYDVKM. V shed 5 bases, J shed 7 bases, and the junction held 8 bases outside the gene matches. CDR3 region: CASSRTGFGQPQHF. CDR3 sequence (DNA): TGTGCCAGCAGTCGGACAGGCTTTGGACAGCCCCAGCATTTT.